The next 30 T cell receptor beta chains were all read from a single sample in a study of cytomegalovirus exposure and HLA in healthy donors. Amplification used 60 Vbeta primers and 13 Jbeta primers. Some clones are missing from TCRdb's copy, which holds only in-frame ones; the method was immunoSEQ multiplex PCR. The table shows 150,000 to 200,000 clones, with approximately 80% occurring only once. Sequencing input: PBMCs. These TCRs come from a male donor in good health and CMV-seropositive.

The chain uses TRBV6-1 and TRBJ2-7, with D perhaps matching TRBD2 (5 bases). The CDR3 has 14 amino acids. Looked up from germline, CDR1 is MNHNS and CDR2 is SASEGT. Trimming took 4 bases from V and 3 from J, leaving 13 bases between them. CDR3 protein: CASSVDPRDYEQYF. The CDR3 DNA reads TGTGCCAGCAGTGTTGACCCCCGGGACTACGAGCAGTACTTC.

The chain couples TRBV28 to TRBJ1-2; D perhaps matches TRBD1 (5 bases). The ends were cut back, 6 bases at V and 5 bases at J, with 19 bases in the middle. Germline values: CDR1 MDHEN, CDR2 SYDVKM. This CDR3 has 15 amino acids. CDR3 residues: CASSPGTSGGYGYTF. For the CDR3, the DNA is TGTGCCAGCAGCCCCGGGACTTCGGGGGGATATGGCTACACCTTC.

This clone showed up just a few times. The V call is TRBV5-1, the J call TRBJ1-4; the D is unclear. Deletions cut 2 bases from V and 7 bases from J, with 15 bases between. Looked up from germline, CDR1 is SGHRS and CDR2 is YFSETQ. This CDR3 is built from 15 residues. CDR3 sequence (DNA): TGCGCCAGCAGCTTATCACAGCCCAGTGGTGAAAAACTGTTTTTT. The encoded protein is CASSLSQPSGEKLFF.

The rearrangement links TRBV5-1 to TRBJ2-1, with a possible D match to TRBD2 (5 bases). The CDR3 sequence is 13 residues long. Germline CDR1 is SGHRS and CDR2 is YFSETQ. The V end was cut by 5 bases, the J end by 8 bases, with 14 bases between. The CDR3 is CASSKDPDYEQFF. CDR3 in DNA: TGCGCCAGCAGTAAGGACCCGGACTATGAGCAGTTCTTC. The whole variable domain, remainder taken from reference TRBV5-1 and TRBJ2-1, is KAGVTQTPRYLIKTRGQQVTLSCSPISGHRSVSWYQQTPGQGLQFLFEYFSETQRNKGNFPGRFSGRQFSNSRSEMNVSTLELGDSALYLCASSKDPDYEQFFGPGTRLTVL.

V usage is TRBV7-9 and J usage is TRBJ1-1, with D tentatively TRBD1 (6 bases). Per the germline V gene, CDR1 is SEHNR and CDR2 is FQNEAQ (reference sequence). The CDR3 consists of 13 residues. V shed 3 bases and J shed 10 bases, with 15 bases lying between them. DNA for the CDR3: TGTGCCAGCAGCTTCGGAGACAGGAGGTTAGCTTTCTTT. Translation gives CASSFGDRRLAFF.

The rearrangement links TRBV2 to TRBJ2-7; 10 positions agree with TRBD1. Germline V gene lookup returns CDR1 SNHLY and CDR2 FYNNEI. The V segment lost 10 bases and the J segment 2 bases; nucleotides outside the gene matches: 8. This CDR3 region has 14 residues. CDR3 sequence reads: CATDRGQVPYEQYF. For the CDR3, the DNA is TGTGCCACCGACAGGGGGCAAGTCCCCTACGAGCAGTACTTC.

This chain links TRBV18 with TRBJ1-4; D is perhaps TRBD1 (5 bases). V gave up 1 base and J gave up 0 bases, with 9 bases separating them. Germline V lookup: CDR1 KGHSH, CDR2 LQKENI. The CDR3 consists of 16 residues. The CDR3 loop reads CASSPLRAATNEKLFF. The CDR3 DNA reads as TGTGCCAGCTCACCACTCAGGGCGGCAACTAATGAAAAACTGTTTTTT.

This rearrangement joins TRBV10-3 to TRBJ2-2; TRBD1 agrees at 7 bases. Trimming cost V 7 bases and J 3 bases; bases outside gene matches: 5. CDR3 length equals 14 residues. Per germline, CDR1 ENHRY and CDR2 SYGVKD. CDR3 DNA: TGTGCCATCACCGACAGGGTTGACACCGGGGAGCTGTTTTTT. Encoded protein: CAITDRVDTGELFF.

The chain employs TRBV19 and TRBJ2-7; TRBD1 matches at 7 bases. Germline trimming cut 5 bases from V and 2 bases from J; bases unmatched to any gene: 21. In germline, CDR1 is LNHDA, CDR2 SQIVND (reference sequence). CDR3 length: 19 amino acids. CDR3 nucleotides: TGTGCCAGTAGTCTATCCGCCGAACCGGGACGCAGGGGGACCTACGAGCAGTACTTC. Translating it yields CASSLSAEPGRRGTYEQYF.

Comments on this clone: Other DNA sequences in the same sample also yield this CDR3. This chain links TRBV9 with TRBJ2-7; TRBD1 might be the D (5 bases). The CDR3 has 13 amino acids. Germline V CDR1 and CDR2: SGDLS, YYNGEE. V was pared by 2 bases and J by 2 bases, with 8 bases between. The CDR3 DNA reads TGTGCCAGCAGCGTTGGACAAACCTACGAGCAGTACTTC. Translation gives CASSVGQTYEQYF. The whole variable domain, remainder taken from reference TRBV9 and TRBJ2-7, is DSGVTQTPKHLITATGQRVTLRCSPRSGDLSVYWYQQSLDQGLQFLIQYYNGEERAKGNILERFSAQQFPDLHSELNLSSLELGDSALYFCASSVGQTYEQYFGPGTRLTVT.

This clone was seen a few times. The chain is built from TRBV4-2 and TRBJ1-4, with a possible D match to TRBD1 (5 bases). The V gene's germline CDR1 is LGHNA and CDR2 YNFKEQ. The CDR3 covers 13 residues. V was pared by 0 bases and J by 14 bases, with 13 bases between. The CDR3 nucleotides are TGTGCCAGCAGCCAAGATGCGGACACGGTGCTGTTTTTT. Amino acids: CASSQDADTVLFF.

The chain uses TRBV15 and TRBJ2-2, with D maybe TRBD2 (5 bases). V shed 8 bases and J shed 6 bases, with 13 bases lying between them. In germline, CDR1 is LNHNV, CDR2 YYDKDF (reference sequence). The CDR3 consists of 13 residues. CDR3 DNA: TGTGCCACCTTGGGGAGAAGCCCCGGGGAGCTGTTTTTT. This gives the protein CATLGRSPGELFF.

The J gene is TRBJ1-1, the V gene TRBV5-4; 8 nucleotides align to TRBD1. The germline V gene has CDR1 SGHNT and CDR2 YYREEE (reference sequence). The V segment lost 2 bases and the J segment 4 bases; nucleotides outside the gene matches: 4. The CDR3 runs to 14 residues. In DNA form, the CDR3 reads TGTGCCAGCAGCTTCCAGGGGGCGGGCACTGAAGCTTTCTTT. This gives the protein CASSFQGAGTEAFF.

The chain recombines TRBV5-6 with TRBJ2-6; maybe TRBD2 (5 bases). From germline, CDR1 is SGHDT and CDR2 YYEEEE. The length of the CDR3 is 15 residues. The V gene lost 7 bases and the J gene lost 0 bases, with 11 bases spanning the gap. The DNA of the CDR3 is TGTGCCAGCGGACTGGGATTCTCTGGGGCCAACGTCCTGACTTTC. Translation gives CASGLGFSGANVLTF.

This chain uses TRBV5-6 with TRBJ1-6; a weak D match, TRBD1 (5 bases). In germline, CDR1 is SGHDT, CDR2 YYEEEE. The CDR3 totals 15 residues. Between the trimmed V and J ends, which lost 5 bases and 2 bases, there was a span of 11 bases. DNA for the CDR3: TGTGCCAGCAGGCCAAAGGGGACCTATAATTCACCCCTCCACTTT. Its protein product is CASRPKGTYNSPLHF.

This chain uses TRBV2 with TRBJ1-3; 7 bases are shared with TRBD1. This CDR3 is 17 amino acids long. J lost 2 bases, V lost 9 bases, and 16 bases had no gene match. Germline CDR1 SNHLY, CDR2 FYNNEI. The CDR3 is CASPGPSDRETGNTIYF. The CDR3 DNA follows: TGTGCCAGTCCAGGCCCCTCCGACAGGGAAACTGGAAACACCATATATTTT.

V gene TRBV5-6 combines with J gene TRBJ1-3; D might be TRBD1 (5 bases). Germline-derived CDR1 and CDR2 are SGHDT and YYEEEE. The V end lost 3 bases, the J end lost 1 base, and 8 bases lay between the germline ends. The CDR3 consists of 14 residues. CDR3: CASSSTGSGNTIYF. The CDR3 nucleotides are TGTGCCAGCAGCTCCACAGGATCTGGAAACACCATATATTTT.

V and J are TRBV20-1 and TRBJ2-5; no definite D call. Matching the DNA end better, TRBJ2-7 makes the J call doubtful. Germline V gene data show CDR1 as DFQATT and CDR2 as SNEGSKA (reference sequence). The CDR3 contains 11 residues. Here the CDR3 DNA reads TGCAGTGCTATCGGAGCGACCGAGCAGTACTTC. It is translated as CSAIGATEQYF.

The chain links TRBV4-1 to TRBJ1-5; tentatively, D is TRBD1 (5 bases). Germline values: CDR1 MGHRA, CDR2 YSYEKL. This CDR3 has 13 amino acids. The V end was cut by 4 bases, the J end by 5 bases, with 9 bases between. CDR3: CASSPGIDQPQHF. CDR3 DNA sequence: TGCGCCAGCAGCCCAGGGATCGATCAGCCCCAGCATTTT.

The chain couples TRBV5-1 to TRBJ2-3; TRBD2 agrees at 10 bases. The V gene end was trimmed by 4 bases and the J gene end by 1 base; junction bases not matched to a gene: 6. CDR1 is SGHRS and CDR2 is YFSETQ in the germline V gene. The CDR3 is 16 residues long. The chain's CDR3 is CASSTVGTSGTDTQYF. CDR3 bases: TGCGCCAGCAGCACCGTGGGGACTAGCGGCACAGATACGCAGTATTTT.

This clone was counted a few times. V is TRBV6-6 and J is TRBJ1-5; D gene uncertain. Trimming took off 5 bases at V and 9 bases at J, with 14 bases between the two ends. The CDR3 runs 13 residues. Germline V gene data show CDR1 as MNHNY and CDR2 as SVGAGI (reference sequence). CDR3 DNA: TGTGCCAGCAGTAGGAGGGATGAGTCGCCCCAGCATTTT. Encoded protein: CASSRRDESPQHF.

The chain joins TRBV6-5 to TRBJ2-7; 10 bases are shared with TRBD1. Germline V gene sequence: CDR1 MNHEY, CDR2 SVGAGI. This CDR3 has 16 residues. The V gene end was trimmed by 0 bases and the J gene end by 4 bases; junction bases not matched to a gene: 6. The CDR3 protein is CASSYSTGGVGYEQYF. In DNA form, the CDR3 reads TGTGCCAGCAGTTACTCGACAGGGGGCGTGGGATACGAGCAGTACTTC.

The chain recombines TRBV6-1 with TRBJ2-1, with a tentative D call TRBD1 (6 bases). The CDR3 runs to 15 residues. Germline CDR1 is MNHNS and CDR2 is SASEGT. With 8 bases removed from V and 0 bases from J, the gap between germline ends came to 14 bases. The CDR3 nucleotides are TGTGCCAGCCCTGGGGGCCGATTCTCCTACAATGAGCAGTTCTTC. Protein sequence: CASPGGRFSYNEQFF.

This rearrangement joins TRBV11-3 to TRBJ2-1, with a possible D match to TRBD1 (5 bases). Trimming removed 0 bases at V and 6 bases at J, with 9 bases between. From germline, CDR1 is SGHNT and CDR2 YENEEA. CDR3 length: 14 residues. In DNA, the CDR3 is TGTGCCAGCAGCTTAGACAGGGTGGGCAATGAGCAGTTCTTC. Its translation: CASSLDRVGNEQFF.

V is TRBV10-3 and J is TRBJ1-2; perhaps TRBD1 as D (6 bases). The V end was cut by 6 bases, the J end by 5 bases, with 13 bases between. Germline assignment: CDR1 ENHRY and CDR2 SYGVKD. The CDR3 spans 13 residues. Here the CDR3 reads CAIRRQEIYGYTF. The CDR3 nucleotides are TGTGCCATCAGGAGACAGGAGATATATGGCTACACCTTC.

Written as DNA, the CDR3 is TGTGCCAGCAGCGGGGGACTAGCGGGGAGGGATGAGCAGTTCTTC. Protein: CASSGGLAGRDEQFF. The chain uses TRBV9 and TRBJ2-1; 13 bases fit TRBD2. With 3 bases clipped from V and 8 bases from J, the junction kept 5 bases outside the gene matches. CDR1 SGDLS and CDR2 YYNGEE come from the germline V gene. This CDR3 is 15 amino acids long.

V is TRBV6-1 and J is TRBJ2-3; maybe TRBD1 (6 bases). Looked up from germline, CDR1 is MNHNS and CDR2 is SASEGT. Trimming removed 6 bases at V and 6 bases at J, with 13 bases between. This CDR3 is 13 amino acids long. CDR3 sequence (DNA): TGTGCCAGCAGACAGGGAATGTTGGATACGCAGTATTTT. This translates into CASRQGMLDTQYF.

The V call is TRBV5-4, the J call TRBJ2-5; 9 bases line up with TRBD2. Germline trimming cut 5 bases from V and 1 base from J; bases unmatched to any gene: 12. CDR1 SGHNT and CDR2 YYREEE come from the germline V gene (reference sequence). CDR3 size: 17 residues. The CDR3 sequence is CASRMYGGRGFQETQYF. CDR3 sequence (DNA): TGTGCCAGCAGGATGTATGGCGGGAGGGGATTCCAAGAGACCCAGTACTTC.

V is TRBV5-1 and J is TRBJ2-1; TRBD1 matches at 8 bases. CDR1 SGHRS and CDR2 YFSETQ come from the germline V gene. With 4 bases clipped from V and 6 bases from J, the junction kept 6 bases outside the gene matches. This CDR3 has 14 residues. Here the CDR3 reads CASSLTGGGNEQFF. Here the CDR3 DNA reads TGCGCCAGCAGCCTTACAGGGGGAGGCAATGAGCAGTTCTTC.

This clone was recorded once. The rearrangement joins TRBV5-1 to TRBJ2-1, with 9 bases matching TRBD2. Germline V gene data show CDR1 as SGHRS and CDR2 as YFSETQ. The CDR3 spans 15 residues. After removal of 2 bases from V and 6 bases from J, the junction contained 6 bases not matched to a gene. The CDR3 loop is CASSFRLAVRNEQFF. In DNA, the CDR3 is TGCGCCAGCAGCTTTAGACTAGCGGTGCGCAATGAGCAGTTCTTC. The variable domain in full, with the rest retrieved from reference TRBV5-1 and TRBJ2-1, is KAGVTQTPRYLIKTRGQQVTLSCSPISGHRSVSWYQQTPGQGLQFLFEYFSETQRNKGNFPGRFSGRQFSNSRSEMNVSTLELGDSALYLCASSFRLAVRNEQFFGPGTRLTVL.